Here is one T cell receptor beta chain with its context. Its antigen remains unidentified. The sample holds no much larger clone one base away, and base qualities are not on file. The library was obtained by the immunoSEQ multiplex PCR assay. The multiplex PCR relied on a mix of 60 forward primers for TCR Vbeta segments and 13 reverse primers for TCR Jbeta segments. A multiplex PCR assay on genomic DNA amplified the CDR3 region of rearranged TCR beta genes. On the Illumina HiSeq System, the amplified TCR beta libraries were sequenced as 87-base-pair reads. The original pipeline was this. A later analysis counted about 82 million unique TCR beta chains across the 670 or so repertoires, and some 11 million of these chains were shared by at least two donors. Raw reads were error-corrected and collapsed into unique sequences by a nearest-neighbor algorithm in which closely related sequences were merged to remove PCR and sequencing errors. CDR3 sequences were aligned to IMGT reference sequences to assign V, D and J gene segments. For a sequence to be retained, a match of at least six nucleotides was required to both a V gene segment and a J gene segment. Rearrangements were classified as productive when the CDR3 lacked stop codons and remained in frame with V and J, and all other rearrangements were classified as non-productive. Following IMGT convention, CDR3 was defined as the stretch from the second conserved V-encoded cysteine up to the conserved J-encoded phenylalanine. Sequences without an unambiguous match to a single V gene segment were excluded from the earlier analysis of almost 600 of the donors. An earlier analysis of some 610 of the donors called V segments functional above 56.7% productive rearrangements and segregating when the between-donor standard deviation exceeded 5%. To diagnose cytomegalovirus status from the catalog of TCR beta chain sequences, a statistical classification framework was built. V and J gene assignment, in a later analysis, came from comparing TCR nucleotide sequences with IMGT/GENE-DB human TR gene sequences. A later analysis assigned CDR3 sequences and most-parsimonious VDJ recombination scenarios with the TCRdist pipeline. In a later analysis, every TCR beta chain was defined by the combination of its CDR3 amino acid sequence and its V-gene family, and reads without a unique V-gene family were dropped. In a later analysis, nearly 600 highly shared, low-generation-probability nucleotide sequences were removed to address suspected cross-contamination and a sequencing artifact. For each public chain, a later analysis derived a clonal expansion index from normalized ranks of inferred template counts within each repertoire. In a later analysis, generation probabilities were computed using a VDJ recombination model fitted to out-of-frame rearrangements, and the results were checked against IGoR. In a later analysis, hypergeometric tests were used to score TCR-TCR, TCR-HLA and TCR-CMV co-occurrence, with a repertoire-size bias correction applied to TCR pairs. In a later analysis, false discovery rates were estimated by permuting HLA or CMV assignments 20 times. In a later analysis, co-occurring TCRs were grouped using DBSCAN, and TCRdist sequence similarity was added for clustering within HLA-allele-positive subsets. Repertoires with fewer than 30,000 or more than 120,000 public chains, plus five repertoires with anomalous nucleotide sharing, were excluded from co-occurrence clustering. Entries here come from immuneACCESS through TCRdb and include only in-frame sequences with V and J called. Some clones fail to appear in such tables; in the studies checked, an unresolved V gene covers under half of the shortfall, and the cause of the remainder is unknown. V and J calls and clone size are copied from that table; D and trimming were computed from the DNA. Present in this sample are some 120,000 clones, roughly 74% of which were seen just once. The ten top clones hold approximately 0.9% of the sample.

The cohort was made up of about 610 healthy bone marrow donors. All cohort members were sampled while nominally healthy, although unrecorded immune exposures were likely present. The donor was CMV seronegative and belonged to the group of more than 300 seronegative cohort members. Each donor provided a peripheral blood sample, and peripheral blood mononuclear cells were used for TCR beta sequencing. The Qiagen DNeasy Blood Extraction Kit was used to extract genomic DNA from the blood cell samples. For CDR1 and CDR2, the germline V gene (reference sequence) lists MNHEY and SMNVEV. Compared with germline, V lacks 5 bases and J lacks 5 bases; bases without a gene match: 5. From the cysteine through the phenylalanine, the CDR3 covers 13 amino acids. The only DNA kept is the CDR3, 39 bases in frame from the first base. The sample belongs to a study of cytomegalovirus exposure and HLA in healthy donors (dated by TCRdb to 2015 to 2018). Looking at the study overall: In an earlier analysis of around 540 of the donors, under 300 Gb of sequence data and about 110 million unique TCR beta sequences from 150 million to 200 million T cells were reported. High-throughput TCR immunosequencing, statistical association of individual TCRs with disease status, and machine learning were combined to predict cytomegalovirus infection status. The T cell repertoires of 670 or so subjects were profiled by immunosequencing and related to cytomegalovirus serostatus. Donor age, sex, ethnicity and CMV serostatus were compiled alongside the repertoire data. To decide whether each TCR beta V gene segment behaved as functional or pseudogenic, an earlier analysis of 587 of the donors relied on high-throughput TCR beta sequencing. In a later analysis, previously published TCR beta repertoires from fewer than 750 donors were re-analyzed and high-resolution HLA genotyping was added so that TCR occurrence patterns could be studied. The number of donors typed differed by locus, with roughly 620-630 for A, B, C, DRB1 and DQB1, over 500 for DQA1, 600 to 610 for DPA1, and around 450 for DPB1. Rather than drawing on any new phenotypic data, the later analysis identified candidate immune exposures from TCR beta sequences and the way those sequences occurred across donors. Every discovery cohort repertoire had been produced on one sequencing platform. The study aimed to test whether signatures of past pathogen exposure could be identified by cataloging public T cell receptors. Roughly 300 gigabases of sequencing data and approximately 92 million unique TCR sequences made up an early release that covered several hundred HLA-typed donors. Across some 400 genotyped donors of the cohort, an average of approximately 240,000 unique TCR beta nucleotide sequences per donor were sequenced, and approximately 17% of those sequences were non-productive. A later genetic analysis took genome-wide SNP genotypes for about three fifths of the 666 donors and used that subset as a discovery cohort. HLA typing included class I and class II loci at four-digit resolution. A handful of DR-DQ haplotypes were handled as single units for association and clustering because linkage in the cohort was strong. The genetic ancestry cluster associated with self-reported Caucasian donors included about 84% of the approximately 410 genotyped donors. In addition to the first cohort of several hundred subjects, a separate validation cohort of 130 or so different subjects was used.

Results the study describes overall, beyond this receptor: Because some donors lacked HLA typing at each locus, the association tests relied only on the typed subset. Some IMGT-functional V segments, including TRBV6-2 and TRBV6-3, could not be told apart with the 87-base-pair reads, so those segments were excluded. Sequencing depth was assumed to be roughly uniform across donors in the presence/absence analyses, though that assumption may not hold. In both the original and validation cohorts, the classifier was reported to diagnose cytomegalovirus status with high specificity and sensitivity. Strong co-occurrence of HLA alleles, especially DR and DQ, made assigning TCR associations to individual alleles difficult. According to a later analysis, TCR association rates differed among HLA loci, with DRB1 alleles showing the most associated TCRs and HLA-C alleles showing the fewest. A later analysis found that most CMV-associated TCR beta chains appeared HLA-restricted, with HLA associations seemingly driven largely by CMV exposure. A further reported finding was that TCR beta sequences accurately predicted the HLA-A and HLA-B alleles for most subjects in the first cohort. In a later analysis, HLA-associated TCR beta chains were found to be more clonally expanded and to have lower generation probabilities than equally common non-associated chains. Most TCR sequences were seen in very few donors, while some public TCRs were found in many individuals. In vitro tests confirmed that three of the cytomegalovirus-associated TCR beta chains recognize cytomegalovirus antigens. A later analysis associated about 17,000 TCR beta sequences with specific HLA alleles at a false discovery rate of 0.05. In an earlier analysis of about 550 of the donors, most TCR beta V segments were observed in productive rearrangements about 87% or about 30% of the time, broadly matching IMGT annotations. Several of the top co-occurrence clusters appeared to be linked to parvovirus B19, influenza, CMV and Epstein-Barr virus, according to a later analysis. Linkage disequilibrium might explain the correlated functional status among segregating V segments, but an unknown experimental factor could not be excluded. A group of highly shared sequence variants was considered likely to be a technical artifact of the sequencing pipeline. It was suggested by the authors that the approach could potentially be generalized to other disease states and immunological phenotypes. The only immune exposure information available for the cohort was CMV serostatus. Some 16 rarely observed V segments, including chromosome 9 orphons, were excluded from the earlier analysis of about 610 of the donors because counts were too low. An association between a missense DCLRE1C variant and V-gene and J-gene trimming of TCR beta chains was found in a later genetic analysis and replicated in an independent cohort. In this cohort, only TCR beta chains were sequenced, and detectable features were limited by the absence of alpha or paired-chain data. According to a later genetic analysis, donors in an Asian-associated ancestry cluster had fewer N-insertions in productive TCRs than the roughly 700-donor mean. In the study, 150 to 200 TCR beta chains were listed as associated with cytomegalovirus.

The rearrangement joined TRBV27 to TRBJ1-2; 7 central bases correspond to TRBD1. Sequencing used PBMCs. The receptor's source is a woman between 25 and 40 years old in good health and CMV-seronegative. The CDR3 protein is CASSPRQGYGYTF. The DNA sequence is TGTGCCAGCAGTCCAAGACAGGGATATGGCTACACCTTC.